Below, 21 T cell receptor beta chains from the same sample are listed, as sequenced in a study of blood T cell repertoires in COVID-19. TCRdb's copy holds only in-frame clones and misses some; the assay was immunoSEQ multiplex PCR. The data show about 260,000 clones, 65% to 85% seen once. Material: peripheral blood. The source of these receptors is a woman aged 40 to 55 who had recovered from COVID-19.

The rearrangement uses TRBV28 and TRBJ2-1; the match to TRBD2 covers 7 bases. Germline CDR1 MDHEN, CDR2 SYDVKM. This CDR3 is 15 amino acids long. V was pared by 3 bases and J by 3 bases, with 5 bases of the junction left unmatched. CDR3 sequence: CASSFRRTSYNEQFF. DNA of the CDR3: TGTGCCAGCAGTTTTAGGAGGACTAGCTACAATGAGCAGTTCTTC.

The chain has TRBV6-6 and TRBJ2-5; possibly TRBD2 for D (5 bases). From germline, CDR1 is MNHNY and CDR2 SVGAGI (reference sequence). CDR3 size: 14 residues. V lost 7 bases to trimming and J lost 4 bases, with 16 bases between them. The CDR3 is CASNTGLLSETQYF. CDR3 nucleotides: TGTGCCAGCAATACGGGGTTATTGTCAGAGACCCAGTACTTC.

With respect to this clone: The same CDR3 can be traced to other DNA sequences in this sample. The V call is TRBV18, the J call TRBJ2-3, with 9 bases lining up with TRBD2. The CDR3 is 15 amino acids. CDR1 KGHSH and CDR2 LQKENI come from the germline V gene. V lost 1 base to trimming and J lost 1 base; unmatched junction nucleotides: 0. This chain's CDR3 is CASSPLAGGTDTQYF. The CDR3 region has the DNA TGTGCCAGCTCACCACTAGCGGGGGGCACAGATACGCAGTATTTT.

This clone was seen only once. The CDR3 DNA reads as TGTGCCTGGAGTGTACAGGGGGCCGAACCTGAAGCTTTCTTT. Translated: CAWSVQGAEPEAFF. This chain joins TRBV30 and TRBJ1-1, with 9 positions matching TRBD1. CDR3 length equals 14 residues. Germline CDR1 and CDR2: GTSNPN and SVGIG (reference sequence). Trimming at V came to 0 bases and at J to 6 bases, leaving 5 bases not matched to a gene.

V gene TRBV2 combines with J gene TRBJ2-7, with D maybe TRBD2 (6 bases). The CDR3 extends over 12 amino acids. The V end was cut by 6 bases, the J end by 7 bases, with 13 bases between. CDR1 is SNHLY and CDR2 is FYNNEI in the germline V gene. In nucleotides, the CDR3 is TGTGCCAGCAGGCGGGAACAAGCAGAGCAGTACTTC. Amino acids: CASRREQAEQYF. The full variable domain, in which reference TRBV2 and TRBJ2-7 provide the parts outside the CDR3, is EPEVTQTPSHQVTQMGQEVILRCVPISNHLYFYWYRQILGQKVEFLVSFYNNEISEKSEIFDDQFSVERPDGSNFTLKIRSTKLEDSAMYFCASRREQAEQYFGPGTRLTVT.

The chain links TRBV28 to TRBJ1-1; 8 bases align to TRBD1. The CDR3 consists of 16 residues. Trimming cost V 6 bases and J 1 base; bases outside gene matches: 10. Germline V gene sequence: CDR1 MDHEN, CDR2 SYDVKM. Here the CDR3 reads CASRQTGDGGNTEAFF. CDR3 DNA: TGTGCCAGCAGACAGACAGGGGACGGCGGGAACACTGAAGCTTTCTTT.

The genes are TRBV25-1 and TRBJ1-6; 7 bases match TRBD1. Germline values: CDR1 MGHDK, CDR2 SYGVNS. Unmatched junction bases numbered 4, after V lost 4 bases and J lost 4 bases. This CDR3 has 15 amino acids. The DNA for the CDR3 is TGTGCCAGCAGTGCGGGGACAGCATATAATTCACCCCTCCACTTT. Its translation is CASSAGTAYNSPLHF. Full variable domain (remainder filled in from reference TRBV25-1 and TRBJ1-6): EADIYQTPRYLVIGTGKKITLECSQTMGHDKMYWYQQDPGMELHLIHYSYGVNSTEKGDLSSESTVSRIRTEHFPLTLESARPSHTSQYLCASSAGTAYNSPLHFGNGTRLTVT.

The V gene is TRBV2, the J gene TRBJ1-2, with D uncertain. There are 14 residues in the CDR3. Per the germline V gene, CDR1 is SNHLY and CDR2 is FYNNEI. Trimming took off 4 bases at V and 4 bases at J, with 13 bases between the two ends. CDR3 region: CASSGGGEAYGYTF. Here the CDR3 DNA reads TGTGCCAGCAGTGGTGGCGGAGAGGCCTATGGCTACACCTTC.

The chain joins TRBV28 to TRBJ2-7; D may be TRBD1 (6 bases). V lost 11 bases, J lost 5 bases, and 22 bases lay in between. The CDR3 consists of 14 residues. The germline gives CDR1 MDHEN, CDR2 SYDVKM. The CDR3 region has the DNA TGTGCCCCCCCGAAAGGACAGAGCGAGGACGAGCAGTACTTC. Its translation is CAPPKGQSEDEQYF.

The table lists this clone with a count of one. This chain links TRBV7-9 with TRBJ1-2; possible D gene TRBD1, 5 bases. Trimming stripped 10 bases from V and 6 bases from J, with 24 bases between. This CDR3 comprises 15 residues. Germline CDR1 SEHNR, CDR2 FQNEAQ (reference sequence). The CDR3, as DNA: TGTGCCATCTCCCCGATTACCGGGACTTTGGATGGCTACACCTTC. As protein: CAISPITGTLDGYTF.

This chain's CDR3 is CASSPDRVNEQYF. CDR3 bases: TGTGCCAGCAGCCCTGACAGGGTAAACGAGCAGTACTTC. This rearrangement joins TRBV5-4 to TRBJ2-7; 7 bases are shared with TRBD1. Germline CDR1 reads SGHNT; CDR2 reads YYREEE (reference sequence). Trimming removed 4 bases from V and 5 bases from J; junction bases left unmatched: 6. The CDR3 extends over 13 amino acids.

The chain links TRBV28 to TRBJ2-7, with D possibly being TRBD1 (6 bases). The CDR3 extends over 13 amino acids. The germline V gene encodes CDR1 MDHEN and CDR2 SYDVKM. The V end was cut by 7 bases, the J end by 3 bases, with 13 bases between. The CDR3 spells CASTTGQNYEQYF. The DNA for the CDR3 is TGTGCCAGCACCACGGGACAAAACTACGAGCAGTACTTC.

J is TRBJ1-2 and V is TRBV6-5; D unclear. From germline, CDR1 is MNHEY and CDR2 SVGAGI. The CDR3 runs to 13 residues. Trimming cost V 5 bases and J 5 bases, with 12 bases left between them. The CDR3 protein is CASSPDWKYGYTF. CDR3 sequence (DNA): TGTGCCAGCAGTCCGGACTGGAAATATGGCTACACCTTC.

The chain employs TRBV28 and TRBJ2-7; TRBD2 matches 8 bases. V lost 5 bases and J lost 6; bases outside the gene matches: 12. The CDR3 loop spans 15 amino acids. Germline V CDR1 and CDR2: MDHEN, SYDVKM. The CDR3 spells CASSNPGLVDIEQYF. CDR3 sequence (DNA): TGTGCCAGCAGTAACCCGGGACTAGTAGATATCGAGCAGTACTTC.

The chain links TRBV4-1 to TRBJ2-1; 9 bases are a match to TRBD2. Germline CDR1 reads MGHRA; CDR2 reads YSYEKL. The CDR3 length is 17 residues. Trimming removed 1 base from V and 8 bases from J; junction bases left unmatched: 12. The CDR3 protein is CASSQGPLAGGRDEQFF. CDR3 DNA: TGCGCCAGCAGCCAAGGCCCCCTGGCGGGGGGGCGGGATGAGCAGTTCTTC.

This chain joins TRBV7-8 and TRBJ2-7, with D perhaps matching TRBD1 (6 bases). The CDR3 extends over 13 amino acids. Germline V lookup: CDR1 SGHVS, CDR2 FQNEAQ. The V gene lost 2 bases and the J gene lost 2 bases, with 7 bases spanning the gap. The CDR3 reads CASSLRDTYEQYF. The CDR3 DNA is TGTGCCAGCAGCTTAAGGGACACCTACGAGCAGTACTTC.

This clone is a singleton in its sample. V usage is TRBV11-3 and J usage is TRBJ2-7, with D possibly matching TRBD1 (7 bases). The V gene's germline CDR1 is SGHNT and CDR2 YENEEA. CDR3 length equals 14 residues. V lost 2 bases and J lost 1, with 9 bases in between. DNA for the CDR3: TGTGCCAGCAGCTTACAGGGGGGATCCTACGAGCAGTACTTC. Its protein is CASSLQGGSYEQYF.

In this sample, this clone turned up many times. The genes are TRBV5-6 and TRBJ2-3; 8 bases map to TRBD1. The CDR3 covers 16 residues. Per the germline V gene, CDR1 is SGHDT and CDR2 is YYEEEE. Trimming took 4 bases from V and 5 from J; bases not matched to a gene: 12. DNA for the CDR3: TGTGCCAGCAGCACCTACCGGACAGGGTTGGTAGATACGCAGTATTTT. It yields the protein CASSTYRTGLVDTQYF.

The chain carries TRBV19 and TRBJ1-6; a weak D match, TRBD1 (6 bases). V was pared by 3 bases and J by 9 bases, with 15 bases between. The CDR3 runs to 15 residues. The germline V gene has CDR1 LNHDA and CDR2 SQIVND (reference sequence). The CDR3 DNA reads as TGTGCCAGTAGTATGGTCGACAGGAAAGGTTCACCCCTCCACTTT. Translating it yields CASSMVDRKGSPLHF.

This clone was seen at least ten times. The chain joins TRBV29-1 to TRBJ2-1; 12 bases match TRBD1. Per germline, CDR1 SQVTM and CDR2 ANQGSEA. The J segment lost 9 bases and the V segment lost 6 bases, leaving 12 bases of the junction unmatched. CDR3 length: 15 amino acids. CDR3 region: CSVKGQGALRGEQFF. The CDR3 DNA reads as TGCAGCGTAAAGGGACAGGGGGCGCTTAGGGGTGAGCAGTTCTTC.

This clone was found once. V gene TRBV4-2 combines with J gene TRBJ2-4, with a possible D match to TRBD1 (5 bases). Germline V CDR1 and CDR2: LGHNA, YNFKEQ. This CDR3 spans 17 amino acids. Trimming left V 2 bases short and J 0 bases short, with 14 bases between. The DNA for the CDR3 is TGTGCCAGCAGCCAAAACACAGGTTCTCTAGCCAAAAACATTCAGTACTTC. Encoded protein: CASSQNTGSLAKNIQYF.